The 30 T cell receptor beta chains given below trace back to one sample, sequenced in a study of blood T cell repertoires in COVID-19. Data came from immunoSEQ multiplex PCR; TCRdb stores just in-frame clones and leaves some out. The sample yields about 100,000 clones, about 91% seen once. The source material was peripheral blood. Every receptor here comes from a man in his fifties or sixties with acute or convalescent COVID-19.

The V and J genes are TRBV7-2 and TRBJ1-1; maybe TRBD1 (6 bases). This CDR3 spans 14 amino acids. Germline V CDR1 and CDR2: SGHTA, FQGNSA. V lost 4 bases, J lost 0 bases, and 9 bases lay in between. The CDR3 reads CASSSGTLNTEAFF. CDR3 coding DNA: TGTGCCAGCAGCTCCGGGACATTGAACACTGAAGCTTTCTTT.

The V and J genes are TRBV7-3 and TRBJ2-1; 16 bases are shared with TRBD2. The trim removed 4 bases at V and 2 bases at J, leaving 8 bases unmatched. The CDR3 runs 19 residues. Germline loops: CDR1 SGHTA, CDR2 FQGTGA. CDR3 in amino acids: CASSSGTSGGAKPYNEQFF. The CDR3 DNA reads TGTGCCAGCAGCTCCGGGACTAGCGGGGGGGCCAAACCCTACAATGAGCAGTTCTTC.

The V gene is TRBV11-1, the J gene TRBJ2-7; 11 bases line up with TRBD1. With V trimmed by 5 bases and J by 2 bases, 5 bases remained unmatched. The CDR3 is 15 residues long. The germline gives CDR1 SGHAT, CDR2 FQDESV (reference sequence). The CDR3 sequence: CASSPGTGGPYEQYF. The CDR3, as DNA: TGTGCCAGCAGCCCCGGGACAGGGGGTCCCTACGAGCAGTACTTC.

This chain connects TRBV18 to TRBJ2-7, with 8 positions matching TRBD1. There are 14 residues in the CDR3. Germline V CDR1 and CDR2: KGHSH, LQKENI. Losses at the gene ends were 3 bases for V and 6 bases for J; bases not matched to a gene: 7. The CDR3 DNA is TGTGCCAGCTCACCCGGACAGGGAGGCGCCGAGCAGTACTTC. Translation gives CASSPGQGGAEQYF.

The V and J genes are TRBV7-6 and TRBJ2-1, with 15 bases that match TRBD2. Germline V gene data show CDR1 as SGHVS and CDR2 as FNYEAQ. The CDR3 is made up of 18 amino acids. The V gene end was trimmed by 5 bases and the J gene end by 5 bases; junction bases not matched to a gene: 10. DNA for the CDR3: TGTGCCAGCAGCATATCAACGGGACTAGCGGGGGGAAACAATGAGCAGTTCTTC. Protein: CASSISTGLAGGNNEQFF.

The gene calls are TRBV5-4 and TRBJ1-1, with a possible D match to TRBD1 (5 bases). Germline lookup yields CDR1 SGHNT and CDR2 YYREEE (reference sequence). CDR3 length: 15 amino acids. Trimming shortened V by 7 bases and J by 0 bases, and 16 bases separated the two germline ends. The CDR3 region is CASSRNGGMNTEAFF. As DNA, the CDR3 is TGTGCCAGCTCCCGCAACGGGGGAATGAACACTGAAGCTTTCTTT.

This clone came up a few times. The V call is TRBV15, the J call TRBJ1-2; perhaps TRBD1 as D (5 bases). The CDR3 is made up of 17 amino acids. Trimming removed 0 bases at V and 6 bases at J, with 20 bases between. In germline, CDR1 is LNHNV, CDR2 YYDKDF (reference sequence). CDR3 sequence: CATSRDNLENRYNGYTF. CDR3 in DNA: TGTGCCACCAGCAGAGATAACCTGGAGAACAGGTACAATGGCTACACCTTC.

The chain joins TRBV5-1 to TRBJ1-5, with TRBD1 matching over 9 bases. Per the germline V gene, CDR1 is SGHRS and CDR2 is YFSETQ. This CDR3 has 14 residues. The ends lost 4 bases at V and 7 bases at J; junction bases unmatched: 6. Here the CDR3 reads CASSPGQGKQPQHF. In DNA form, the CDR3 reads TGCGCCAGCAGCCCCGGACAGGGGAAACAGCCCCAGCATTTT.

The CDR3 nucleotides are TGTGCCAGCACCCCCGGGAAGAATTACACCTTC. The encoded protein is CASTPGKNYTF. This sequence joins TRBV5-5 and TRBJ1-2, with D unresolved. CDR1 is SGHKS and CDR2 is YYEKEE in the germline V gene (reference sequence). The V gene lost 6 bases and the J gene lost 11 bases, with 14 bases spanning the gap. The CDR3 length is 11 residues.

This rearrangement joins TRBV7-2 to TRBJ1-5, with D unclear. Germline CDR1 reads SGHTA; CDR2 reads FQGNSA. CDR3 length: 16 amino acids. Trimming shortened V by 7 bases and J by 0 bases, and 16 bases separated the two germline ends. CDR3 bases: TGTGCCAGCACCCAGCGGAGGGATAATAGCAATCAGCCCCAGCATTTT. It yields the protein CASTQRRDNSNQPQHF.

V and J are TRBV2 and TRBJ2-7, with D maybe TRBD1 (6 bases). CDR1 SNHLY and CDR2 FYNNEI come from the germline V gene. The CDR3 is made up of 14 amino acids. V gave up 5 bases and J gave up 2 bases, with 13 bases separating them. The CDR3 coding sequence is TGTGCCAGCAGTTTCCGACAGGACGCCTACGAGCAGTACTTC. This gives the protein CASSFRQDAYEQYF.

This chain joins TRBV2 and TRBJ1-4, with D maybe TRBD1 (5 bases). CDR3 length: 12 residues. Germline lookup yields CDR1 SNHLY and CDR2 FYNNEI. Trimming took 8 bases from V and 4 from J, leaving 8 bases between them. The CDR3 DNA follows: TGTGCCAGCGGTAGGGGTAATGAAAAACTGTTTTTT. As protein: CASGRGNEKLFF.

V is TRBV3-1 (or the pseudogene TRBV3-2) and J is TRBJ2-3; possible D gene TRBD2, 5 bases. The CDR3 runs to 16 residues. Germline values: CDR1 LGHDT, CDR2 YNNKEL (reference sequence). Trimming shortened V by 0 bases and J by 4 bases, and 14 bases separated the two germline ends. CDR3 residues: CASSQELRRSADTQYF. CDR3 sequence (DNA): TGTGCCAGCAGCCAAGAATTACGGAGGTCCGCAGATACGCAGTATTTT.

This rearrangement joins TRBV6-5 to TRBJ2-2; 8 bases fit TRBD1. This CDR3 contains 14 residues. The trim removed 7 bases at V and 4 bases at J, leaving 5 bases unmatched. Germline values: CDR1 MNHEY, CDR2 SVGAGI. CDR3 nucleotides: TGTGCCAGCACCCAGGGGGCGACCACCGGGGAGCTGTTTTTT. This encodes CASTQGATTGELFF.

This chain uses TRBV5-1 with TRBJ1-1; no clear D gene. Germline V gene data show CDR1 as SGHRS and CDR2 as YFSETQ. The CDR3 has 14 amino acids. Deletions cut 0 bases from V and 9 bases from J, with 15 bases between. CDR3 sequence reads: CASSLANERDQAFF. The CDR3 DNA sequence: TGCGCCAGCAGCTTGGCCAATGAAAGAGATCAAGCTTTCTTT. The full variable domain, in which reference TRBV5-1 and TRBJ1-1 provide the parts outside the CDR3, is KAGVTQTPRYLIKTRGQQVTLSCSPISGHRSVSWYQQTPGQGLQFLFEYFSETQRNKGNFPGRFSGRQFSNSRSEMNVSTLELGDSALYLCASSLANERDQAFFGQGTRLTVV.

V usage is TRBV9 and J usage is TRBJ1-6; maybe TRBD1 (5 bases). Trimming removed 2 bases at V and 6 bases at J, with 9 bases between. The germline V gene encodes CDR1 SGDLS and CDR2 YYNGEE. The length of the CDR3 is 14 residues. The CDR3 nucleotides are TGTGCCAGCAGCGTCCAGGGTGGTAATTCACCCCTCCACTTT. Translating gives CASSVQGGNSPLHF. Complete variable domain (other parts from reference TRBV9 and TRBJ1-6): DSGVTQTPKHLITATGQRVTLRCSPRSGDLSVYWYQQSLDQGLQFLIQYYNGEERAKGNILERFSAQQFPDLHSELNLSSLELGDSALYFCASSVQGGNSPLHFGNGTRLTVT.

This chain links TRBV10-1 with TRBJ1-5; D is ambiguous. CDR3 size: 21 residues. The germline V gene encodes CDR1 WNHNN and CDR2 SYGVQD (reference sequence). V gave up 4 bases and J gave up 3 bases, with 31 bases separating them. CDR3 residues: CASSGLSGTKTHLGINQPQHF. CDR3 nucleotide sequence: TGCGCCAGCAGTGGTTTATCGGGAACAAAAACCCATTTGGGGATCAATCAGCCCCAGCATTTT.

The table lists this clone with a count of one. The J gene is TRBJ1-2, the V gene TRBV29-1, with D possibly TRBD1 on 5 matching bases. V shed 4 bases and J shed 2 bases, with 14 bases lying between them. Germline CDR1 and CDR2: SQVTM and ANQGSEA. This CDR3 is built from 14 residues. For the CDR3, the DNA is TGCAGCGTTGGGGTTGGTCGGACAAACTATGGCTACACCTTC. The encoded protein is CSVGVGRTNYGYTF.

The chain links TRBV7-9 to TRBJ2-6; 9 bases fit TRBD1. CDR1 is SEHNR, CDR2 FQNEAQ, per germline (reference sequence). J lost 0 bases, V lost 4 bases, and 7 bases had no gene match. The CDR3 has 18 amino acids. CDR3 DNA sequence: TGTGCCAGCAGCTCATGGGGACAGGGCAGCTCTGGGGCCAACGTCCTGACTTTC. Amino acid sequence: CASSSWGQGSSGANVLTF.

The rearrangement links TRBV10-3 to TRBJ2-1, with D possibly being TRBD2 (5 bases). CDR1 and CDR2 (germline): ENHRY, SYGVKD. V lost 0 bases and J lost 9, with 18 bases in between. The CDR3 runs 16 residues. The CDR3 coding sequence is TGTGCCATCAGTGAGTCGAAGGCAAGGGAGCCCCCTGAGCAGTTCTTC. Translated, it gives CAISESKAREPPEQFF.

The CDR3: CASSRGDFSPPTRQYF. The CDR3 DNA reads as TGTGCCAGCAGCCGCGGGGACTTTTCCCCTCCTACGAGGCAGTACTTC. The chain employs TRBV3-1 (or the pseudogene TRBV3-2) and TRBJ2-7, with a weak D call TRBD2 (6 bases). The CDR3 runs 16 residues. Trimming took off 4 bases at V and 9 bases at J, with 25 bases between the two ends. Germline V gene data show CDR1 as LGHDT and CDR2 as YNNKEL (reference sequence).

This chain connects TRBV9 to TRBJ2-7; tentative D call: TRBD2 (5 bases). The CDR3 spans 15 residues. V was clipped by 3 bases and J by 2 bases, with 15 bases between them. The V gene's germline CDR1 is SGDLS and CDR2 YYNGEE. Here the CDR3 DNA reads TGTGCCAGCAGCGCCACCCAGTGGGGAGCCTACGAGCAGTACTTC. As protein: CASSATQWGAYEQYF.

The V call is TRBV19, the J call TRBJ2-1; 13 nucleotides line up with TRBD2. CDR1 is LNHDA and CDR2 is SQIVND in the germline V gene (reference sequence). This CDR3 region has 17 residues. After removal of 1 base from V and 7 bases from J, the junction contained 7 bases not matched to a gene. In nucleotides, the CDR3 is TGTGCCAGTAGTATAGCTTCTAGGACTAGCGGGGGAAATGAGCAGTTCTTC. This translates into CASSIASRTSGGNEQFF.

This chain connects TRBV19 to TRBJ2-3; TRBD2 aligns across 9 bases. CDR1 LNHDA and CDR2 SQIVND come from the germline V gene (reference sequence). The junction had 2 bases not matched to a gene; V was cut back by 3 bases and J by 1 base. The CDR3 is made up of 15 amino acids. The CDR3 protein is CASSIRTSGTDTQYF. DNA for the CDR3: TGTGCCAGTAGTATTCGGACTAGCGGCACAGATACGCAGTATTTT.

The genes are TRBV2 and TRBJ2-1, with TRBD1 matching over 9 bases. Germline V CDR1 and CDR2: SNHLY, FYNNEI. The CDR3 covers 14 residues. V lost 7 bases and J lost 5; bases outside the gene matches: 6. The CDR3 nucleotides read TGTGCCAGCATTGTTGGGACAGGGAACAATGAGCAGTTCTTC. Its translation is CASIVGTGNNEQFF.

This rearrangement joins TRBV2 to TRBJ1-5, with 7 positions matching TRBD1. The V gene end was trimmed by 6 bases and the J gene end by 0 bases; junction bases not matched to a gene: 5. CDR1 SNHLY and CDR2 FYNNEI come from the germline V gene. This CDR3 has 15 amino acids. The chain's CDR3 is CASRLGQNSNQPQHF. The DNA of the CDR3 is TGTGCCAGCAGATTGGGACAGAATAGCAATCAGCCCCAGCATTTT.

This chain uses TRBV2 with TRBJ2-3; 9 bases are shared with TRBD1. V lost 4 bases and J lost 1; bases outside the gene matches: 9. Per the germline V gene, CDR1 is SNHLY and CDR2 is FYNNEI. The CDR3 totals 17 residues. Here the CDR3 reads CASSAGQGRSGTDTQYF. The CDR3 nucleotides are TGTGCCAGCAGTGCCGGACAGGGGCGCTCAGGCACAGATACGCAGTATTTT.

J is TRBJ1-1 and V is TRBV18; D gene uncertain. Germline CDR1 KGHSH, CDR2 LQKENI. The length of the CDR3 is 13 residues. V shed 1 base and J shed 3 bases, with 6 bases lying between them. The CDR3 nucleotides are TGTGCCAGCTCACCACTAGGAGACACTGAAGCTTTCTTT. Encoded protein: CASSPLGDTEAFF.

The chain uses TRBV18 and TRBJ1-2, with TRBD1 matching over 8 bases. This CDR3 has 14 amino acids. CDR1 is KGHSH and CDR2 is LQKENI in the germline V gene. Trimming cost V 3 bases and J 4 bases; bases outside gene matches: 4. The CDR3 nucleotides are TGTGCCAGCTCACCGGGACAGGTATCCTATGGCTACACCTTC. Translated: CASSPGQVSYGYTF. Using reference TRBV18 and TRBJ1-2 for the parts outside the CDR3, the full variable domain is NAGVMQNPRHLVRRRGQEARLRCSPMKGHSHVYWYRQLPEEGLKFMVYLQKENIIDESGMPKERFSAEFPKEGPSILRIQQVVRGDSAAYFCASSPGQVSYGYTFGSGTRLTVV.

J is TRBJ1-1 and V is TRBV6-6; D is perhaps TRBD1 (6 bases). The CDR3 is 14 residues long. Germline CDR1 and CDR2: MNHNY and SVGAGI (reference sequence). V lost 6 bases and J 1 base, leaving 12 bases between the germline ends. In DNA form, the CDR3 reads TGTGCCAGCAGAGTACAGGGCAAGAACACTGAAGCTTTCTTT. It translates to CASRVQGKNTEAFF.